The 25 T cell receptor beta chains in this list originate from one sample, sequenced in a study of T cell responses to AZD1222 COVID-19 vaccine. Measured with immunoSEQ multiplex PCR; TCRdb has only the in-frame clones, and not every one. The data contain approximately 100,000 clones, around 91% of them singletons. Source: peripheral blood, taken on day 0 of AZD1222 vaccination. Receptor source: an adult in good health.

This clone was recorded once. The chain's CDR3 is CASRSEGGSLNYGYTF. DNA of the CDR3: TGTGCCAGCAGGTCAGAGGGAGGGTCCCTTAACTATGGCTACACCTTC. This rearrangement joins TRBV27 to TRBJ1-2; D remains unclear. CDR1 is MNHEY, CDR2 SMNVEV, per germline (reference sequence). The CDR3 runs 16 residues. The V end was cut by 6 bases, the J end by 1 base, with 18 bases between.

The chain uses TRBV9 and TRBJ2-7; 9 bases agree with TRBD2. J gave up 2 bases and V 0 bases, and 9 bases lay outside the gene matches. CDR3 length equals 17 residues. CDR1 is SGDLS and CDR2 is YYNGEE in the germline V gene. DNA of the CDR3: TGTGCCAGCAGCGTAGGGGGGGGAGCGGGAGGCCCCTACGAGCAGTACTTC. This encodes CASSVGGGAGGPYEQYF.

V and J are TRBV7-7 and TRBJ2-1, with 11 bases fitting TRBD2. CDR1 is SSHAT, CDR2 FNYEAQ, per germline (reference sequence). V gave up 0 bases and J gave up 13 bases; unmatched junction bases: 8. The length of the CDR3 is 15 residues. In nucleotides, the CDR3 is TGTGCCAGCAGCTTAGCACTAGCGGGAGTAAGCCGTCAGTTCTTC. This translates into CASSLALAGVSRQFF.

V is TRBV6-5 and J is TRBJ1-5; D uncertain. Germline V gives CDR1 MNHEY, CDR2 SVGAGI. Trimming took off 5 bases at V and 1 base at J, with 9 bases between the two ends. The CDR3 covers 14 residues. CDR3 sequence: CASSRGESNQPQHF. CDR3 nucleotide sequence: TGTGCCAGCAGTCGCGGGGAGAGCAATCAGCCCCAGCATTTT.

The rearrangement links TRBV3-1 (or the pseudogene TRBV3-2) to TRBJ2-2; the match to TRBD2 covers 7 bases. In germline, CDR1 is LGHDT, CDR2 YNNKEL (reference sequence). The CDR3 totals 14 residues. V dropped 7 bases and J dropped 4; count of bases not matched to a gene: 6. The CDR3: CASTAGVGTGELFF. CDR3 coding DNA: TGTGCCAGCACCGCGGGAGTTGGCACCGGGGAGCTGTTTTTT.

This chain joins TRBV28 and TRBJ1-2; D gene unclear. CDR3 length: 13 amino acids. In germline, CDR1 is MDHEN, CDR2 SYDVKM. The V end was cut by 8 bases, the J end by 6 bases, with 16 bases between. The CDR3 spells CASYSVGANGYTF. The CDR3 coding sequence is TGTGCCAGCTATTCAGTGGGCGCGAATGGCTACACCTTC.

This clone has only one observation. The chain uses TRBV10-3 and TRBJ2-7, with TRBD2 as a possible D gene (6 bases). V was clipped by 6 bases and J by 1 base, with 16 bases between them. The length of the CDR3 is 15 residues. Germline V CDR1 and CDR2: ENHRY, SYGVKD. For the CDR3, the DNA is TGTGCCATCAGGCCCTCACTGGAGGGTTCCTACGAGCAGTACTTC. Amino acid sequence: CAIRPSLEGSYEQYF.

Written as DNA, the CDR3 is TGTGCCAGCGTCCCCCGCGGGGCCTCTGGAAACACCATATATTTT. Protein: CASVPRGASGNTIYF. The V and J genes are TRBV28 and TRBJ1-3, with D possibly TRBD1 on 5 matching bases. Germline V lookup: CDR1 MDHEN, CDR2 SYDVKM. The V end lost 8 bases, the J end lost 0 bases, and 14 bases lay between the germline ends. The CDR3 consists of 15 residues.

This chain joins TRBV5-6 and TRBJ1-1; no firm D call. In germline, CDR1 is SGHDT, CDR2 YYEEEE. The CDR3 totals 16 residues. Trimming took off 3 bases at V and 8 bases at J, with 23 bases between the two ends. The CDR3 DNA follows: TGTGCCAGCAGCTCGTACTCCGGTCGAACCGAGAAGGAAGCTTTCTTT. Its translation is CASSSYSGRTEKEAFF.

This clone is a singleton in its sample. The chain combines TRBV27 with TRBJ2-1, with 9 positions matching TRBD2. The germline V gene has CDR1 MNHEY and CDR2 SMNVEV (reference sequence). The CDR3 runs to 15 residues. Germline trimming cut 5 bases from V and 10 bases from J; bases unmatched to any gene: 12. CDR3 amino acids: CASSPGLAGVGEQFF. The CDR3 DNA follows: TGTGCCAGCAGTCCTGGCTTAGCGGGAGTAGGGGAGCAGTTCTTC.

The CDR3 nucleotides read TGCGCCAGCAGTGATACCCATAGCTACGAGCAGTACTTC. Its protein is CASSDTHSYEQYF. The chain couples TRBV10-2 to TRBJ2-7; D unresolved. The germline V and J ends were trimmed by 3 bases and 3 bases, with 9 bases remaining between them. This CDR3 is built from 13 residues. Germline values: CDR1 WSHSY, CDR2 SAAADI.

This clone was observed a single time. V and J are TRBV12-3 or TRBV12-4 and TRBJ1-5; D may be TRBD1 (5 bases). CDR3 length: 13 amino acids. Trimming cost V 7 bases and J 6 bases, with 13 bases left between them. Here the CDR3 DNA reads TGTGCCAGCACCAATTTGGGGGGTCAGCCCCAGCATTTT. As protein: CASTNLGGQPQHF.

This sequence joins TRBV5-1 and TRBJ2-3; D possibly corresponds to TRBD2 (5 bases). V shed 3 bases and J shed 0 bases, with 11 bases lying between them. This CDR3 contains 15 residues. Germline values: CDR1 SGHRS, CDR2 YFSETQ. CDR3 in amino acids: CASSYERQSTDTQYF. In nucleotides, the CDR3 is TGCGCCAGCAGCTATGAGCGGCAGAGCACAGATACGCAGTATTTT.

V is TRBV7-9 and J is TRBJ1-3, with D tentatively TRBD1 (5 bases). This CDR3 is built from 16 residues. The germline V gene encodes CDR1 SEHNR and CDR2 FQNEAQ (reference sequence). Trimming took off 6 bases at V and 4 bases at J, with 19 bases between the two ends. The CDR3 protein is CASSQTSWGNGNTIYF. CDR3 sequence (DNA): TGTGCCAGCAGTCAGACGTCTTGGGGGAACGGAAACACCATATATTTT.

The CDR3 loop reads CASSRGLADTGELFF. Written as DNA, the CDR3 is TGTGCCAGTAGTCGGGGACTAGCGGACACCGGGGAGCTGTTTTTT. The V and J genes are TRBV19 and TRBJ2-2; the match to TRBD2 covers 11 bases. V shed 5 bases and J 3 bases; nucleotides not matched to a gene: 2. The CDR3 spans 15 residues. Per germline, CDR1 LNHDA and CDR2 SQIVND (reference sequence).

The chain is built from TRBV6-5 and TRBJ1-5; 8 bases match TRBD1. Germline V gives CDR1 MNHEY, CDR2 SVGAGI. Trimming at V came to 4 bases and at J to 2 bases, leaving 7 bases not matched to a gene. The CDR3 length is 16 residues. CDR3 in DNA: TGTGCCAGCAGTTCATACGGACAGGGTGGCAATCAGCCCCAGCATTTT. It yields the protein CASSSYGQGGNQPQHF.

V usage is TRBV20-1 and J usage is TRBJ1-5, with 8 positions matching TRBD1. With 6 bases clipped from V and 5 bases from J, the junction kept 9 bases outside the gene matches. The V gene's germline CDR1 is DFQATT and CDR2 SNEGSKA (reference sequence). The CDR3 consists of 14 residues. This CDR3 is CSASRQGTYQPQHF. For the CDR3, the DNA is TGCAGTGCAAGTAGACAGGGGACATATCAGCCCCAGCATTTT.

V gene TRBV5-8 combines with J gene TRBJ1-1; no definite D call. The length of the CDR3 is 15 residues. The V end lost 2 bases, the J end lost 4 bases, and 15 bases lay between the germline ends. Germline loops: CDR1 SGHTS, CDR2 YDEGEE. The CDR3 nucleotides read TGTGCCAGCAGCTTTGGAACAGCATCGTCCACTGAAGCTTTCTTT. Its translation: CASSFGTASSTEAFF.

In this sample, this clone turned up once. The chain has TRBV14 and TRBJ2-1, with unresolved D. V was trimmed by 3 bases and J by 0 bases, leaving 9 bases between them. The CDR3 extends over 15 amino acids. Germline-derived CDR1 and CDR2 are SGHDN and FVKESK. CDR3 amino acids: CASSHLASSYNEQFF. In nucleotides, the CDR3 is TGTGCCAGCAGCCACCTCGCCAGCTCCTACAATGAGCAGTTCTTC. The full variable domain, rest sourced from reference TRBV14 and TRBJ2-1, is EAGVTQFPSHSVIEKGQTVTLRCDPISGHDNLYWYRRVMGKEIKFLLHFVKESKQDESGMPNNRFLAERTGGTYSTLKVQPAELEDSGVYFCASSHLASSYNEQFFGPGTRLTVL.

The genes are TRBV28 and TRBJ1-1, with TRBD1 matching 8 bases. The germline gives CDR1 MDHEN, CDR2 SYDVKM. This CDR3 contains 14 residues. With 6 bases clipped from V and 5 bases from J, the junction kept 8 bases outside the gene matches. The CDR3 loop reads CASRGEQGGTEAFF. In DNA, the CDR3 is TGTGCCAGCAGGGGAGAACAGGGGGGGACTGAAGCTTTCTTT.

CDR3 bases: TGTGCCAGCCACGCCGCCTTCCTAGGTCGATACGGTGAAAAACTGTTTTTT. Translating gives CASHAAFLGRYGEKLFF. The V call is TRBV21-1, the J call TRBJ1-4. TRBV21-1 is a known pseudogene. The CDR3 contains 17 residues.

The chain's CDR3 is CASSDRPYGYTF. CDR3 nucleotides: TGTGCCAGTAGCGACAGGCCCTATGGCTACACCTTC. V usage is TRBV19 and J usage is TRBJ1-2, with D tentatively TRBD1 (6 bases). The V and J ends lost 6 bases and 4 bases respectively, with 9 bases between them. Germline V CDR1 and CDR2: LNHDA, SQIVND (reference sequence). The CDR3 covers 12 residues. The entire variable domain, with the rest obtained from reference TRBV19 and TRBJ1-2, is as follows: DGGITQSPKYLFRKEGQNVTLSCEQNLNHDAMYWYRQDPGQGLRLIYYSQIVNDFQKGDIAEGYSVSREKKESFPLTVTSAQKNPTAFYLCASSDRPYGYTFGSGTRLTVV.

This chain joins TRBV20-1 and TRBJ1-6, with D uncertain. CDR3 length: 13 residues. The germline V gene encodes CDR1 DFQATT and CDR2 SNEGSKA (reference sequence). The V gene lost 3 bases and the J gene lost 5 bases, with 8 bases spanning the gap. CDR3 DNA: TGCAGTGCTAGTAACAGAAATAATTCACCCCTCCACTTT. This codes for CSASNRNNSPLHF.

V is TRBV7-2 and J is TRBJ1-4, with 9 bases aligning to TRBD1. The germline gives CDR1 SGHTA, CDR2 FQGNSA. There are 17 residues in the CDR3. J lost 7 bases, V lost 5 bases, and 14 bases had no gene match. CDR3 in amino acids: CASSLPSSGTGSEKLFF. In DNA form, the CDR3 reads TGTGCCAGCAGCCTACCCTCCTCCGGGACAGGGAGTGAAAAACTGTTTTTT.

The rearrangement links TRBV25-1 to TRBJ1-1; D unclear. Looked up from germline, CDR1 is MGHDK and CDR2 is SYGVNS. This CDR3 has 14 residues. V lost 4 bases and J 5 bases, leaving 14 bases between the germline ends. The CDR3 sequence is CASSATRLNTEAFF. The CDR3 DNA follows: TGTGCCAGCAGTGCAACACGGCTTAATACTGAAGCTTTCTTT.